These 25 T cell receptor beta chains were all obtained from the same sample, sequenced in a study of identical twins. TCRdb processed the 5' RACE reads anew with MiXCR; each CDR3 protein has one entry. This sample has about 490,000 distinct CDR3 sequences, with roughly 15% found just once. The same data also went into a second study, on yellow fever vaccine responses in identical twins.

The material sequenced was CD4+ T cells sorted from blood. The receptors originated from a woman aged 18-29 years in good health.

This clonotype was detected a few times. The J gene is TRBJ2-5, the V gene TRBV6-1; 10 nucleotides agree with TRBD1. Germline-derived CDR1 and CDR2 are MNHNS and SASEGT. The CDR3 consists of 15 residues. V lost 5 bases to trimming and J lost 5 bases; unmatched junction nucleotides: 8. The CDR3: CASSRTGTGVETQYF. For the CDR3, the DNA is TGTGCCAGCAGTAGGACCGGGACAGGGGTTGAGACCCAGTACTTC.

V and J are TRBV7-9 and TRBJ2-7; D remains ambiguous. CDR3 size: 14 residues. Germline assignment: CDR1 SEHNR and CDR2 FQNEAQ (reference sequence). Trimming took 1 base from V and 3 from J, leaving 10 bases between them. The CDR3 loop is CASSLDDTYYEQYV. CDR3 DNA sequence: TGTGCCAGCAGCTTAGATGACACCTACTACGAGCAGTACGTC.

This clonotype was counted only a few times. The chain employs TRBV3-1 and TRBJ1-1, with TRBD1 identical over 7 bases. V shed 2 bases and J 4 bases; nucleotides not matched to a gene: 7. The length of the CDR3 is 15 residues. CDR1 is LGHDT, CDR2 YNNKEL, per germline (reference sequence). CDR3 coding DNA: TGTGCCAGCAGCCAAAGCGCAGGGGGGTTCACTGAAGCTTTCTTT. This translates into CASSQSAGGFTEAFF.

This clonotype was found a few times. The rearrangement joins TRBV12-3 or TRBV12-4 to TRBJ2-1; no definite D call. The CDR3 contains 13 residues. Trimming removed 7 bases at V and 5 bases at J, with 12 bases between. The CDR3 is CASIGSNHNEQFF. In DNA form, the CDR3 reads TGTGCCAGCATCGGGTCTAATCACAATGAGCAGTTCTTC.

DNA of the CDR3: TGTGCCACCAGTGATCCGCCAGAGAACTATGGCTACACCTTC. Translating gives CATSDPPENYGYTF. This chain joins TRBV24-1 and TRBJ1-2, with D uncertain. Germline lookup yields CDR1 KGHDR and CDR2 SFDVKD. Deletions cut 3 bases from V and 2 bases from J, with 9 bases between. The CDR3 runs 14 residues.

This clonotype was seen more than once but under ten times. The V call is TRBV7-9, the J call TRBJ2-1; 10 bases agree with TRBD1. Losses at the gene ends were 2 bases for V and 7 bases for J; bases not matched to a gene: 5. The CDR3 consists of 15 residues. CDR1 and CDR2 from the germline V gene are SEHNR and FQNEAQ (reference sequence). Here the CDR3 reads CASSLIGTGANEQFF. CDR3 DNA: TGTGCCAGCAGCTTAATTGGGACAGGGGCTAATGAGCAGTTCTTC.

Points on this clonotype: A junction boundary mismatches the germline segment, possibly from a read error. CDR3 in DNA: TGTGCCAGCTGTTTAACGGGGACTAGCGGGGCCTCGAACACCGGGGAGCTGTTTTTT. Translation gives CASCLTGTSGASNTGELFF. This chain links TRBV12-3 or TRBV12-4 with TRBJ2-2; 13 bases line up with TRBD2. CDR3 length: 19 amino acids.

The chain recombines TRBV7-6 with TRBJ2-3; no firm D call. The CDR3 contains 13 residues. Germline V gene data show CDR1 as SGHVS and CDR2 as FNYEAQ. V was clipped by 3 bases and J by 2 bases, with 6 bases between them. In DNA, the CDR3 is TGTGCCAGCAGCTTTACGCTCACAGATACGCAGTATTTT. Amino acids: CASSFTLTDTQYF.

V usage is TRBV5-1 and J usage is TRBJ2-2; D perhaps matches TRBD1 (6 bases). V lost 0 bases and J 4 bases, leaving 10 bases between the germline ends. The CDR3 has 15 amino acids. The V gene's germline CDR1 is SGHRS and CDR2 YFSETQ. The CDR3 here is CASSLVQGPTGELFF. DNA for the CDR3: TGCGCCAGCAGCTTGGTACAGGGTCCCACCGGGGAGCTGTTTTTT.

This clonotype was counted only a few times. The chain uses TRBV5-1 and TRBJ2-7; 14 nucleotides align to TRBD2. CDR3 length equals 17 residues. V lost 1 base to trimming and J lost 3 bases; unmatched junction nucleotides: 6. Germline V lookup: CDR1 SGHRS, CDR2 YFSETQ. CDR3 coding DNA: TGCGCCAGCAGCTTGCCCCTGGGGACTAGCGGGAGCTACGAGCAGTACTTC. Translated: CASSLPLGTSGSYEQYF. Supplemented by reference TRBV5-1 and TRBJ2-7, the full variable domain reads KAGVTQTPRYLIKTRGQQVTLSCSPISGHRSVSWYQQTPGQGLQFLFEYFSETQRNKGNFPGRFSGRQFSNSRSEMNVSTLELGDSALYLCASSLPLGTSGSYEQYFGPGTRLTVT.

In its sample, this clonotype was seen a few times. This rearrangement joins TRBV4-1 to TRBJ2-4; the D gene is possibly TRBD1 (6 bases). Trimming took 0 bases from V and 5 from J, leaving 14 bases between them. The CDR3 totals 16 residues. Germline V gives CDR1 MGHRA, CDR2 YSYEKL. The CDR3 sequence is CASSQEIVQGQNIQYF. The CDR3 region has the DNA TGCGCCAGCAGCCAAGAAATTGTACAGGGTCAAAACATTCAGTACTTC.

This clonotype has more than one count but fewer than ten. The chain links TRBV7-2 to TRBJ2-1; TRBD1 might be the D (6 bases). The V and J ends lost 1 base and 5 bases respectively, with 12 bases between them. CDR1 and CDR2 (germline): SGHTA, FQGNSA. The CDR3 totals 15 residues. This CDR3 is CASSLGQATDNEQFF. The CDR3 nucleotides are TGTGCCAGCAGCTTAGGACAGGCCACCGACAATGAGCAGTTCTTC.

This chain links TRBV7-9 with TRBJ2-5; D might be TRBD2 (5 bases). Germline CDR1 reads SEHNR; CDR2 reads FQNEAQ (reference sequence). The CDR3 totals 15 residues. Trimming shortened V by 10 bases and J by 2 bases, and 20 bases separated the two germline ends. As DNA, the CDR3 is TGTGCCACAGAACCGGGGAATCGATGGCAAGAGACCCAGTACTTC. Its translation: CATEPGNRWQETQYF.

This chain links TRBV29-1 with TRBJ1-4; the D gene is possibly TRBD1 (5 bases). The CDR3 runs 15 residues. Germline V gene data show CDR1 as SQVTM and CDR2 as ANQGSEA. The ends were cut back, 6 bases at V and 4 bases at J, with 18 bases in the middle. This CDR3 reads CSVKNPGLGNEKLFF. The CDR3 DNA follows: TGCAGCGTCAAAAACCCGGGACTGGGTAATGAAAAACTGTTTTTT.

Of note for this clonotype: The junction does not match germline at one end; this may be a read error. The genes are TRBV7-3 and TRBJ2-3; 13 positions agree with TRBD2. The CDR3 has 16 residues. The germline V gene has CDR1 SGHTA and CDR2 FQGTGA. The CDR3 sequence: CASSLTSGRALDTQYF. Here the CDR3 DNA reads TGTGCCAGCAGCCTAACTAGCGGGAGGGCCCTGGATACGCAGTATTTT.

This clonotype was seen more than once but under ten times. The chain employs TRBV29-1 and TRBJ1-1, with a possible D match to TRBD1 (5 bases). The CDR3 contains 13 residues. Trimming cost V 3 bases and J 4 bases, with 12 bases left between them. Germline V gene lookup returns CDR1 SQVTM and CDR2 ANQGSEA. In nucleotides, the CDR3 is TGCAGCGTTGATTACGGGGGAGGCACTGAAGCTTTCTTT. This codes for CSVDYGGGTEAFF.

This clonotype showed up many times. This rearrangement joins TRBV12-3 or TRBV12-4 to TRBJ1-6; 9 nucleotides align to TRBD1. Unmatched junction bases numbered 4, after V lost 6 bases and J lost 7 bases. This CDR3 is 14 amino acids long. The CDR3 DNA reads TGTGCCAGCAGCCCGGGACAGGGAAATTCACCCCTCCACTTT. Protein sequence: CASSPGQGNSPLHF.

This clonotype was observed a handful of times. The rearrangement joins TRBV10-3 to TRBJ1-6, with 7 bases fitting TRBD1. The CDR3 runs 15 residues. Germline trimming cut 3 bases from V and 6 bases from J; bases unmatched to any gene: 5. In germline, CDR1 is ENHRY, CDR2 SYGVKD. The CDR3 here is CAISDQQGTNSPLHF. Here the CDR3 DNA reads TGTGCCATCAGTGACCAACAGGGGACTAATTCACCCCTCCACTTT.

The rearrangement joins TRBV9 to TRBJ2-2, with TRBD1 as a possible D gene (5 bases). The length of the CDR3 is 15 residues. Trimming shortened V by 1 base and J by 3 bases, and 10 bases separated the two germline ends. Germline V lookup: CDR1 SGDLS, CDR2 YYNGEE. The CDR3 nucleotides read TGTGCCAGCAGCGTACTAGGGGTGGACACCGGGGAGCTGTTTTTT. This codes for CASSVLGVDTGELFF.

This clonotype was seen more than once but under ten times. The genes are TRBV28 and TRBJ2-1; a weak D match, TRBD2 (5 bases). Germline V gene data show CDR1 as MDHEN and CDR2 as SYDVKM. The CDR3 covers 12 residues. Trimming pared 7 bases from V and 12 bases from J, leaving 16 bases between. CDR3 sequence: CASTSEPRGQFF. The CDR3 DNA reads as TGTGCCAGCACCAGCGAACCCCGGGGGCAGTTCTTC.

This clonotype was counted between two and nine times. The chain combines TRBV7-9 with TRBJ2-2, with D perhaps matching TRBD1 (6 bases). CDR3 length equals 14 residues. Trimming cost V 3 bases and J 8 bases, with 13 bases left between them. In germline, CDR1 is SEHNR, CDR2 FQNEAQ (reference sequence). Written as DNA, the CDR3 is TGTGCCAGCAGCTTCGAGGGGGTTTCGGGGGAGCTGTTTTTT. Amino acid sequence: CASSFEGVSGELFF.

The chain is built from TRBV20-1 and TRBJ2-3; unclear D gene. Germline CDR1 is DFQATT and CDR2 is SNEGSKA (reference sequence). The CDR3 is 11 amino acids. Trimming took 6 bases from V and 4 from J, leaving 8 bases between them. DNA of the CDR3: TGCAGTGCCTCTGGGCCAGATACGCAGTATTTT. It is translated as CSASGPDTQYF.

The CDR3 coding sequence is TGTGCCAGCAGCTTTGGCCTCAGGGAATCTAATTCACCCCTCCACTTT. Protein sequence: CASSFGLRESNSPLHF. V usage is TRBV7-6 and J usage is TRBJ1-6, with D possibly being TRBD1 (5 bases). V was trimmed by 3 bases and J by 6 bases, leaving 15 bases between them. This CDR3 is built from 16 residues. Per germline, CDR1 SGHVS and CDR2 FNYEAQ.

This CDR3 is CASSFVSGNSNQPQHF. CDR3 bases: TGTGCCAGCAGTTTCGTATCCGGGAATAGCAATCAGCCCCAGCATTTT. V is TRBV28 and J is TRBJ1-5; D unclear. The CDR3 has 16 residues. The ends were cut back, 3 bases at V and 0 bases at J, with 12 bases in the middle. From germline, CDR1 is MDHEN and CDR2 SYDVKM.

Many counts were recorded for this clonotype. This rearrangement joins TRBV3-1 to TRBJ2-5; no definite D call. The ends were cut back, 2 bases at V and 10 bases at J, with 17 bases in the middle. Germline-derived CDR1 and CDR2 are LGHDT and YNNKEL (reference sequence). This CDR3 is 14 amino acids long. CDR3 DNA sequence: TGTGCCAGCAGCCAAATCTTCGAGACGAGGATCCAGTACTTC. It specifies CASSQIFETRIQYF.